Presented here are 13 T cell receptor beta chains from one specimen sequenced in a study of T-cell memory formation after mild COVID-19 (dated by TCRdb to the early 2020s). Library preparation used 5' RACE. The sequencer listed for this sample is Illumina NovaSeq 6000. TCRdb handled the public reads itself, with Q25 trimming in fastp and clone calling in MiXCR, and kept productive beta chains. Records with the same CDR3 protein are collapsed into one entry carrying the most frequent genes and DNA. This sample gives 140,000 or so distinct CDR3 sequences in total; roughly a fifth of them show up just once. About 2% of the sample is held by the ten biggest clonotypes. The sequencing sample was made of PBMCs or a T cell subset sorted from them (not recorded which). Receptor source: an adult woman who had mild COVID-19 (a few samples of this study predate the infection). The sample titles of this study are shuffled in the database, so cell type and time point are left out; the donor was told from shared clones.

V usage is TRBV21-1 and J usage is TRBJ2-1. TRBV21-1 is deemed a pseudogene. CDR3 length: 15 amino acids. CDR3: CAIPASSALRNEQFF. In nucleotides, the CDR3 is TGTGCCATCCCAGCATCCAGCGCACTGAGGAATGAGCAGTTCTTC.

This clonotype has a handful of counts. The rearrangement links TRBV11-3 to TRBJ2-7; D gene uncertain. The germline V and J ends were trimmed by 2 bases and 3 bases, with 8 bases remaining between them. CDR1 is SGHNT, CDR2 YENEEA, per germline. This CDR3 contains 13 residues. CDR3 protein: CASSLPARYEQYF. In nucleotides, the CDR3 is TGTGCCAGCAGCTTACCCGCCCGCTACGAGCAGTACTTC.

This clonotype was seen a few times. This chain links TRBV4-1 with TRBJ2-3; D may match TRBD1 or TRBD2 (6 bases each). CDR1 MGHRA and CDR2 YSYEKL come from the germline V gene. V lost 6 bases and J 3 bases, leaving 16 bases between the germline ends. The CDR3 consists of 15 residues. The CDR3 sequence is CASRHVGGLTDTQYF. CDR3 sequence (DNA): TGCGCCAGCAGGCATGTAGGGGGGCTAACAGATACGCAGTATTTT.

This clonotype was counted only a few times. The chain uses TRBV12-3 or TRBV12-4 and TRBJ1-2; TRBD1 is a possible D gene (6 bases). This CDR3 has 14 residues. Trimming removed 5 bases at V and 7 bases at J, with 17 bases between. CDR3 protein: CASSEFDTRGGYTF. The CDR3 nucleotides are TGTGCCAGCAGTGAATTCGACACCAGGGGTGGCTACACCTTC.

The V gene is TRBV6-5, the J gene TRBJ2-7, with D possibly TRBD1 on 5 matching bases. The CDR3 consists of 15 residues. Trimming pared 6 bases from V and 2 bases from J, leaving 17 bases between. The germline CDR1 and CDR2 sequences are MNHEY and SVGAGI. As DNA, the CDR3 is TGTGCCAGCAGACATCAGGCCACAGGACCCTACGAGCAGTACTTC. As protein: CASRHQATGPYEQYF.

The table lists this clonotype with a few counts. The chain joins TRBV20-1 to TRBJ1-1; possibly TRBD1 for D (6 bases). CDR3 length: 10 residues. Germline CDR1 reads DFQATT; CDR2 reads SNEGSKA (reference sequence). Deletions cut 4 bases from V and 7 bases from J, with 7 bases between. The CDR3 loop is CSATGVEAFF. CDR3 DNA sequence: TGCAGTGCTACAGGGGTTGAAGCTTTCTTT.

This clonotype was picked up a small number of times. The chain recombines TRBV20-1 with TRBJ2-7; D possibly uses TRBD1 or TRBD2 (6 bases each). The CDR3 contains 16 residues. CDR1 and CDR2 from the germline V gene are DFQATT and SNEGSKA (reference sequence). V was clipped by 0 bases and J by 1 base, with 16 bases between them. The CDR3 is CSARDVGGGRSYEQYF. The CDR3 region has the DNA TGCAGTGCTAGAGACGTTGGAGGGGGACGGTCCTACGAGCAGTACTTC.

This clonotype was found a few times. The chain combines TRBV7-9 with TRBJ2-5, with no clear D. V was pared by 4 bases and J by 5 bases, with 14 bases between. Germline V gene sequence: CDR1 SEHNR, CDR2 FQNEAQ (reference sequence). CDR3 size: 14 residues. CDR3: CASSSLSGQETQYF. The CDR3 DNA sequence: TGTGCCAGCAGCTCCCTGTCGGGCCAGGAGACCCAGTACTTC. Filled out from reference TRBV7-9 and TRBJ2-5, the complete variable domain reads DTGVSQNPRHKITKRGQNVTFRCDPISEHNRLYWYRQTLGQGPEFLTYFQNEAQLEKSRLLSDRFSAERPKGSFSTLEIQRTEQGDSAMYLCASSSLSGQETQYFGPGTRLLVL.

The DNA for the CDR3 is TGTGCCAGCAGCCAACGGGGACCCGGGAGGAATACCTTC. This sequence encodes CASSQRGPGRNTF. The chain joins TRBV27 to TRBJ1-2, with D possibly TRBD1 on 5 matching bases. V dropped 6 bases and J dropped 14 bases, with 22 bases sitting between them. Germline CDR1 is MNHEY and CDR2 is SMNVEV (reference sequence). The CDR3 is 13 amino acids.

V gene TRBV20-1 combines with J gene TRBJ2-5, with D perhaps being TRBD1 or TRBD2 (6 bases each). Trimming removed 0 bases at V and 1 base at J, with 12 bases between. The CDR3 totals 15 residues. The germline V gene has CDR1 DFQATT and CDR2 SNEGSKA (reference sequence). CDR3 sequence (DNA): TGCAGTGCTAGAGATCCCCGGGGGCGCCAAGAGACCCAGTACTTC. It codes for CSARDPRGRQETQYF.

This clonotype was picked up a small number of times. The rearrangement links TRBV7-9 to TRBJ2-7, with D uncertain. This CDR3 comprises 18 residues. Germline V gene sequence: CDR1 SEHNR, CDR2 FQNEAQ (reference sequence). The V and J ends lost 5 bases and 6 bases respectively, with 29 bases between them. In DNA, the CDR3 is TGTGCCAGCAGCCCCCTCCGAAGCCTGGGGATAGCTCCCGGCGAGCAGTACTTC. Protein product: CASSPLRSLGIAPGEQYF. The full variable domain, in which reference TRBV7-9 and TRBJ2-7 provide the parts outside the CDR3, is DTGVSQNPRHKITKRGQNVTFRCDPISEHNRLYWYRQTLGQGPEFLTYFQNEAQLEKSRLLSDRFSAERPKGSFSTLEIQRTEQGDSAMYLCASSPLRSLGIAPGEQYFGPGTRLTVT.

The CDR3 region has the DNA TGTGCCAGCAGGACTAGGGGAGGGGGCTCCATCTATGGCTACACCTTC. Its translation: CASRTRGGGSIYGYTF. The chain links TRBV27 to TRBJ1-2; TRBD1 matches at 7 bases. This CDR3 has 16 residues. Trimming cost V 6 bases and J 4 bases; bases outside gene matches: 14. Germline assignment: CDR1 MNHEY and CDR2 SMNVEV (reference sequence).

This clonotype has only one observation. V is TRBV19 and J is TRBJ1-2; possibly TRBD1 for D (5 bases). CDR1 and CDR2 from the germline V gene are LNHDA and SQIVND (reference sequence). V gave up 5 bases and J gave up 5 bases, with 21 bases separating them. CDR3 size: 16 residues. The DNA for the CDR3 is TGTGCCAGTAGTCCCCTATCTCGACAGCTTTTTTATGGCTACACCTTC. It translates to CASSPLSRQLFYGYTF.